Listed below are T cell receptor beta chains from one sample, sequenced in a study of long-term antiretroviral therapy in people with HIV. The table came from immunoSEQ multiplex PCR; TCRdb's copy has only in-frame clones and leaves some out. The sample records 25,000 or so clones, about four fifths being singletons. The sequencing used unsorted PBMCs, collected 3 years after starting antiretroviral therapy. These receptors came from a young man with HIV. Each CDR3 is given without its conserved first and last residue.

CDR3 protein: ASRNRGGDEKLF; V gene: TRBV5-1
CDR3 protein: ASSPTDTGETQY; V gene: TRBV9
CDR3 protein: ASSPFTGVGGNTIY; V gene: TRBV7-9
CDR3 protein: ASSYVLNTEAF; V gene: TRBV6-5
CDR3 protein: ASSATESYEQY; V gene: TRBV27
CDR3 protein: AWSRLAGGPVLETQY; V gene: TRBV30
CDR3 protein: ASLGGTNEQF; V gene: TRBV6-5
CDR3 protein: ASSLWSLAGGRDNEQF; V gene: TRBV27
CDR3 protein: ATSRVDRAESPLH; V gene: TRBV15
CDR3 protein: ASSVGQERIYSPLH; V gene: TRBV9
CDR3 protein: ASSSPRAWEQY; V gene: TRBV5-6
CDR3 protein: ASSPIGGTHQPQH; V gene: TRBV27
CDR3 protein: ASSPMDGQGEYGYT; V gene: TRBV28
CDR3 protein: ASSEGDRGLLVEKLF; V gene: TRBV9
CDR3 protein: ASSAGSGANVLT; V gene: TRBV5-1
CDR3 protein: ASRGLGAGELF; V gene: TRBV19
CDR3 protein: ASSISGGSTYEQY; V gene: TRBV9
CDR3 protein: AWERSRSGNTIY; V gene: TRBV30
CDR3 protein: ASSTQTDPTGEAF; V gene: TRBV5-4